These 17 T cell receptor beta chains share one sample of origin, sequenced in a study of graft-versus-host responses after intestinal transplantation. The antigens for these receptors are not known. Clones were read by immunoSEQ multiplex PCR, and TCRdb kept only the in-frame ones, dropping some. Of just over 85,000 clones in the sample, 80% to 95% were seen once. The sample consisted of unstimulated CD8+ T cells sorted from spleen or lymph node cells, taken before transplant. The receptors here all came from a human donor who was the organ donor for an intestinal transplant.

This clone was counted a single time. The J gene is TRBJ1-1, the V gene TRBV9; TRBD1 matches at 7 bases. This CDR3 region has 15 residues. The V gene end was trimmed by 3 bases and the J gene end by 4 bases; junction bases not matched to a gene: 9. The V gene's germline CDR1 is SGDLS and CDR2 YYNGEE. CDR3 residues: CASSENRGESTEAFF. The CDR3 DNA reads as TGTGCCAGCAGCGAGAACAGGGGTGAGTCCACTGAAGCTTTCTTT.

The chain links TRBV27 to TRBJ1-1; 7 nucleotides align to TRBD1. From germline, CDR1 is MNHEY and CDR2 SMNVEV (reference sequence). The CDR3 is 16 amino acids. Trimming cost V 2 bases and J 8 bases; bases outside gene matches: 14. The DNA for the CDR3 is TGTGCCAGCAGTTTAGGGCCTGTGACAGGGACTGAGGAAGCTTTCTTT. Amino acid sequence: CASSLGPVTGTEEAFF.

The V and J genes are TRBV6-6 and TRBJ1-2; D is perhaps TRBD1 (6 bases). Trimming left V 6 bases short and J 4 bases short, with 12 bases between. From germline, CDR1 is MNHNY and CDR2 SVGAGI (reference sequence). This CDR3 has 13 amino acids. The CDR3 reads CASRTGGPYGYTF. DNA for the CDR3: TGTGCCAGCAGGACGGGGGGCCCCTATGGCTACACCTTC.

This clone was found a few times. This chain joins TRBV10-3 and TRBJ1-2, with D unclear. This CDR3 has 15 residues. V lost 0 bases to trimming and J lost 0 bases, with 8 bases between them. Germline CDR1 is ENHRY and CDR2 is SYGVKD. CDR3 DNA: TGTGCCATCAGTGAGTCTAGCGGGACTAACTATGGCTACACCTTC. Protein sequence: CAISESSGTNYGYTF.

J is TRBJ1-2 and V is TRBV4-1; 9 nucleotides align to TRBD1. Germline trimming cut 0 bases from V and 4 bases from J; bases unmatched to any gene: 6. The CDR3 runs 16 residues. Germline V gene data show CDR1 as MGHRA and CDR2 as YSYEKL. The CDR3 nucleotides are TGCGCCAGCAGCCAAGATTTAAGGACAGGGGCCTATGGCTACACCTTC. The encoded protein is CASSQDLRTGAYGYTF.

In DNA, the CDR3 is TGTGCCAGCAGTTTATCCGGGGGAAGTTACAATGGCTACACCTTC. This encodes CASSLSGGSYNGYTF. The gene calls are TRBV27 and TRBJ1-2; D perhaps matches TRBD1 (5 bases). Deletions cut 0 bases from V and 6 bases from J, with 14 bases between. The CDR3 spans 15 residues. Germline V CDR1 and CDR2: MNHEY, SMNVEV (reference sequence).

This sequence joins TRBV27 and TRBJ1-2; D uncertain. Between the trimmed V and J ends, which lost 2 bases and 6 bases, there was a span of 10 bases. Germline assignment: CDR1 MNHEY and CDR2 SMNVEV (reference sequence). This CDR3 spans 13 amino acids. In DNA form, the CDR3 reads TGTGCCAGCAGTTTAGATCCTCAGAATGGCTACACCTTC. This translates into CASSLDPQNGYTF.

CDR3 amino acids: CASGTAPMTWGYTF. The CDR3 DNA reads TGTGCCAGCGGGACAGCCCCGATGACTTGGGGCTACACCTTC. The chain joins TRBV27 to TRBJ1-2; 7 bases map to TRBD1. Germline V lookup: CDR1 MNHEY, CDR2 SMNVEV (reference sequence). This CDR3 has 14 amino acids. Trimming cost V 8 bases and J 8 bases; bases outside gene matches: 14.

The V gene is TRBV27, the J gene TRBJ1-2; D might be TRBD1 (6 bases). Trimming pared 0 bases from V and 6 bases from J, leaving 8 bases between. Germline assignment: CDR1 MNHEY and CDR2 SMNVEV (reference sequence). This CDR3 contains 13 residues. The CDR3 region is CASSLSSGDGYTF. In nucleotides, the CDR3 is TGTGCCAGCAGTTTATCGTCAGGGGATGGCTACACCTTC.

This clone has just one count. The CDR3 sequence: CASSPVRAHGEKLFF. In DNA, the CDR3 is TGTGCCAGCAGCCCAGTCAGGGCGCATGGTGAAAAACTGTTTTTT. The chain couples TRBV7-9 to TRBJ1-4, with a possible D match to TRBD1 (5 bases). The V and J ends lost 5 bases and 7 bases respectively, with 17 bases between them. The CDR3 contains 15 residues. Germline V gene lookup returns CDR1 SEHNR and CDR2 FQNEAQ (reference sequence). The variable domain in full, with the rest retrieved from reference TRBV7-9 and TRBJ1-4, is DTGVSQNPRHKITKRGQNVTFRCDPISEHNRLYWYRQTLGQGPEFLTYFQNEAQLEKSRLLSDRFSAERPKGSFSTLEIQRTEQGDSAMYLCASSPVRAHGEKLFFGSGTQLSVL.

The chain links TRBV7-9 to TRBJ2-3; D may be TRBD2 (6 bases). The CDR3 has 17 residues. With 0 bases removed from V and 2 bases from J, the gap between germline ends came to 15 bases. Per the germline V gene, CDR1 is SEHNR and CDR2 is FQNEAQ (reference sequence). The CDR3, as DNA: TGTGCCAGCAGCTTAGCAGTTAGGGGCGGGGACACAGATACGCAGTATTTT. It codes for CASSLAVRGGDTDTQYF. The variable domain in full, completed from reference TRBV7-9 and TRBJ2-3, reads DTGVSQNPRHKITKRGQNVTFRCDPISEHNRLYWYRQTLGQGPEFLTYFQNEAQLEKSRLLSDRFSAERPKGSFSTLEIQRTEQGDSAMYLCASSLAVRGGDTDTQYFGPGTRLTVL.

The chain recombines TRBV19 with TRBJ2-7, with 11 positions matching TRBD2. After removal of 3 bases from V and 3 bases from J, the junction contained 7 bases not matched to a gene. Germline CDR1 LNHDA, CDR2 SQIVND (reference sequence). The CDR3 consists of 16 residues. In DNA form, the CDR3 reads TGTGCCAGTAGTATGGAAGGGACTAGCGGATTCTACGAGCAGTACTTC. Protein: CASSMEGTSGFYEQYF.

DNA for the CDR3: TGTGCCATCAGTGACAGGGCGGATCAGAACACTGAAGCTTTCTTT. Translated, it gives CAISDRADQNTEAFF. The V and J genes are TRBV10-3 and TRBJ1-1; a weak D match, TRBD1 (5 bases). The germline CDR1 and CDR2 sequences are ENHRY and SYGVKD. The CDR3 extends over 15 amino acids. Trimming removed 3 bases at V and 1 base at J, with 12 bases between.

The chain joins TRBV30 to TRBJ2-4; TRBD2 is a possible D gene (5 bases). The CDR3 is made up of 14 amino acids. CDR1 is GTSNPN and CDR2 is SVGIG in the germline V gene (reference sequence). V lost 1 base and J 8 bases, leaving 15 bases between the germline ends. The CDR3 nucleotides are TGTGCCTGGAGTGACGGGATCGGTCGTGACATTCAGTACTTC. Amino acids: CAWSDGIGRDIQYF.

The V call is TRBV2, the J call TRBJ2-1; 9 bases are shared with TRBD2. There are 16 residues in the CDR3. With V trimmed by 1 base and J by 4 bases, 5 bases remained unmatched. Germline lookup yields CDR1 SNHLY and CDR2 FYNNEI. The DNA for the CDR3 is TGTGCCAGCAGTGAAGTAGCGGGGGCCCTATACAATGAGCAGTTCTTC. Its translation is CASSEVAGALYNEQFF.

The rearrangement links TRBV7-9 to TRBJ1-1, with D uncertain. Germline V CDR1 and CDR2: SEHNR, FQNEAQ (reference sequence). The CDR3 is made up of 12 amino acids. The V end lost 1 base, the J end lost 6 bases, and 6 bases lay between the germline ends. The CDR3 region is CASSLGTAEAFF. In nucleotides, the CDR3 is TGTGCCAGCAGCTTAGGCACAGCTGAAGCTTTCTTT.

This clone has only a few counts. CDR3 sequence reads: CASSRDRVGKLFF. The CDR3 bases are TGCGCCAGCAGCCGGGACAGGGTAGGGAAACTGTTTTTT. The genes are TRBV5-1 and TRBJ1-4, with 9 positions matching TRBD1. The junction had 6 bases not matched to a gene; V was cut back by 4 bases and J by 11 bases. The germline CDR1 and CDR2 sequences are SGHRS and YFSETQ. This CDR3 is 13 amino acids long.